This record covers a single T cell receptor beta chain. Its antigen is unidentified. The data were obtained in a study of shared clonotypes between healthy human individuals. Naive CD8 cells comprised CD45RO-negative, CCR7-positively selected cells, excluding terminally differentiated effector memory CD45RA+ cells. Study-wide findings and caveats: When naive CD4 clonotypes were compared across four donors, 4% to 5.5% were shared. Rarefaction analysis demonstrated incomplete sorted-subset sequencing notwithstanding large depth.

CDR3 length equals 15 residues. Germline CDR1 reads SGDLS; CDR2 reads YYNGEE. J was trimmed by 4 bases and V by 4 bases; bases with no gene match: 10. When replicate PCRs were run on sorted subsets, they used around 200 ng DNA, about 30,000 T cell genomes. Clones were sequenced by immunoSEQ multiplex PCR, and TCRdb holds only the in-frame ones, with some missing. The table has more than 550,000 clones, about 90% seen once. The V gene is TRBV9, the J gene TRBJ2-5; 7 nucleotides match TRBD2. Sequenced input: naive CD8+ T cells sorted from blood. The receptor's source is a man aged 25-45 years in good health. This chain's CDR3 is CASSHLAGAGETQYF. The CDR3 DNA follows: TGTGCCAGCAGCCATCTCGCGGGAGCGGGAGAGACCCAGTACTTC.